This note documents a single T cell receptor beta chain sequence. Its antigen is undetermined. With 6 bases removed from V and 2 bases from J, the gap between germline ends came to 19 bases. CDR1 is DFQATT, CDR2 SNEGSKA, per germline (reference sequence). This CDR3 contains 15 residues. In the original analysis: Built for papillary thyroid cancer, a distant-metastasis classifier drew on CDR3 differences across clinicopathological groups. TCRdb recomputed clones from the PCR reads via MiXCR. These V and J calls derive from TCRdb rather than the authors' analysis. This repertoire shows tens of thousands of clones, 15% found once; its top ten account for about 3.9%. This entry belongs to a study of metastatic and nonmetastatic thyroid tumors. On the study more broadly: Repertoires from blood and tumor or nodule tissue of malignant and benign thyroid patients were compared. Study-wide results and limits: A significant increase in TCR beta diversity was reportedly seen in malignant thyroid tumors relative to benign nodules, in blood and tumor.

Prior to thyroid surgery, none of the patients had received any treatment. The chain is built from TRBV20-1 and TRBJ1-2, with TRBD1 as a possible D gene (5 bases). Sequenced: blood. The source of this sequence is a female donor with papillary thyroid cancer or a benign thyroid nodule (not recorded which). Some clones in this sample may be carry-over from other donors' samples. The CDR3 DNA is TGCAGTGCCCGATCCAGCGGGGCAGGCAACTATGGCTACACCTTC. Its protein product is CSARSSGAGNYGYTF.